This T cell receptor (beta chain) was found in a study of T cells in localized non-small cell lung cancer. Clones were sequenced by immunoSEQ multiplex PCR, and TCRdb holds only the in-frame ones, with some missing. The sample carries almost 850 clones, less than 35% recorded once. Looked up from germline, CDR1 is SGHNT and CDR2 is YENEEA. The CDR3 covers 14 residues. V gave up 5 bases and J gave up 0 bases, with 7 bases separating them. This clone occurred a few times. Specimen: normal lung tissue next to the tumor, collected before any cancer treatment. This TCR was recovered from a woman aged 35-75 years with stage I squamous cell lung carcinoma. This chain joins TRBV11-3 and TRBJ2-2; D gene ambiguous. In DNA form, the CDR3 reads TGTGCCAGCAGCCTCCACTCGAACACCGGGGAGCTGTTTTTT. This translates into CASSLHSNTGELFF. Looking up the rest from reference TRBV11-3 and TRBJ2-2 gives the full variable domain: EAGVVQSPRYKIIEKKQPVAFWCNPISGHNTLYWYLQNLGQGPELLIRYENEEAVDDSQLPKDRFSAERLKGVDSTLKIQPAELGDSAVYLCASSLHSNTGELFFGEGSRLTVL.